This T cell receptor beta chain was documented in a study of shared clonotypes between healthy human individuals. Unsorted samples, those not sorted, used approximately 100 million PBMCs for genomic DNA. The CDR3 consists of 15 residues. Germline lookup yields CDR1 LGHNT and CDR2 FRNRAP. Trimming took 3 bases from V and 7 from J, leaving 18 bases between them. Sequencing was performed on unsorted PBMC DNA using ten immunoSEQ deep assay plates. Methods used by the authors: Filtering was not the same, since immunoSEQ gave junction-only sequences without quality scores. Sequencing was performed with immunoSEQ multiplex PCR; in TCRdb, only in-frame clones are kept and a portion is missing. The V and J calls and clone size were taken over from that table, and D and trimming were inferred from the DNA. The data show about 480,000 clones, 70% to 80% seen once.

This TCR came from a woman between 40 and 55 years old in good health. Some clones in this sample may be carry-over from other donors' samples. Specimen: PBMCs. The V and J genes are TRBV12-5 and TRBJ1-2; D gene unclear. The CDR3 spells CASGLEFSSDVGYTF. CDR3 nucleotides: TGTGCTAGTGGTTTAGAGTTTTCTTCGGATGTTGGCTACACCTTC.